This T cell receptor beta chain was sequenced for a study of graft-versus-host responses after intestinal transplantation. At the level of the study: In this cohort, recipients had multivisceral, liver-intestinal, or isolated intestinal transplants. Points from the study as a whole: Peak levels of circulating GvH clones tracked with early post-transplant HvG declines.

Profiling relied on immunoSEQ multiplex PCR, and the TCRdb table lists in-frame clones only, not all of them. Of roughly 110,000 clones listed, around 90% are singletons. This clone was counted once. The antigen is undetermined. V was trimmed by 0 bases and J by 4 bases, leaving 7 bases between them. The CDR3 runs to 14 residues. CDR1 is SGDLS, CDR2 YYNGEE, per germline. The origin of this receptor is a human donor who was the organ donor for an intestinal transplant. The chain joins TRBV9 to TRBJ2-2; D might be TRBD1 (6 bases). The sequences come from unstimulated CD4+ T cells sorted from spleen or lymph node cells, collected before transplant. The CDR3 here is CASSVEGGTGELFF. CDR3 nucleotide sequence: TGTGCCAGCAGCGTAGAAGGGGGCACCGGGGAGCTGTTTTTT.